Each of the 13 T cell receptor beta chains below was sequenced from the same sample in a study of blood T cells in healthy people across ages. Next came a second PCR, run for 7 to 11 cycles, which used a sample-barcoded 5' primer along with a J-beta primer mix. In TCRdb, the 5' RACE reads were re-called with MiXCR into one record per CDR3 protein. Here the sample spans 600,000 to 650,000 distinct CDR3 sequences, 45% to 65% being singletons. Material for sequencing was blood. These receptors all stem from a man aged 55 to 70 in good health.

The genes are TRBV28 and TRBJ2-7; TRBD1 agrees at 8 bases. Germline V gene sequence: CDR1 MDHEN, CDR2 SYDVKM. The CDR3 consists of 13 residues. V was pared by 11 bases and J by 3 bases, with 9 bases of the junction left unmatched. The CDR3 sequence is CASGPGQDYEQYF. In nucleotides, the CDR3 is TGTGCCTCTGGGCCGGGACAGGACTACGAGCAGTACTTC. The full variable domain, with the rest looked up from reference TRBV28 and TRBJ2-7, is DVKVTQSSRYLVKRTGEKVFLECVQDMDHENMFWYRQDPGLGLRLIYFSYDVKMKEKGDIPEGYSVSREKKERFSLILESASTNQTSMYLCASGPGQDYEQYFGPGTRLTVT.

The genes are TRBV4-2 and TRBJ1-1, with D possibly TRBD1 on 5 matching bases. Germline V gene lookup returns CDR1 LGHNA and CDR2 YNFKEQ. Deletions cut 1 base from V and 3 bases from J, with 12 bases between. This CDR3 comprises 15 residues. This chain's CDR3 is CASSQGRGGHTEAFF. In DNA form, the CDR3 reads TGTGCCAGCAGCCAAGGTCGGGGCGGGCACACTGAAGCTTTCTTT.

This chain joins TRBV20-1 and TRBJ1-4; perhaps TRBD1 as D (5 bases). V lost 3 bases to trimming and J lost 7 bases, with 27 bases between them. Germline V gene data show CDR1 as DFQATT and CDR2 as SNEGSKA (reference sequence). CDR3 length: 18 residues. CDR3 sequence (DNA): TGCAGTGCTAGTAAAGTGTGGCGGGGGGAAACAGGACGTGAAAAACTGTTTTTT. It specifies CSASKVWRGETGREKLFF.

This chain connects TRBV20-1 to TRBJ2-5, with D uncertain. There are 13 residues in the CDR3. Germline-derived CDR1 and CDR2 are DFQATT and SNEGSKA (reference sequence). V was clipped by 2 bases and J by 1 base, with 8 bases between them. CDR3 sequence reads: CSARMGFQETQYF. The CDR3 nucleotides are TGCAGTGCTAGAATGGGTTTCCAAGAGACCCAGTACTTC.

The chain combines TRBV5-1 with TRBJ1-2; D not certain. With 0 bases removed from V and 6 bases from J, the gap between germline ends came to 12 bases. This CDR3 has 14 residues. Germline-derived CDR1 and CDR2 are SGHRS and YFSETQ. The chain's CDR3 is CASSLGSAGDGYTF. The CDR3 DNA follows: TGCGCCAGCAGCTTGGGATCAGCTGGGGATGGCTACACCTTC.

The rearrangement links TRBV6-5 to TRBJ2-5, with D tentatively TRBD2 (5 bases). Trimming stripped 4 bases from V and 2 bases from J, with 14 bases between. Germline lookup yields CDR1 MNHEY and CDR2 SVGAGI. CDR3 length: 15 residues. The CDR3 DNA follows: TGTGCCAGCAGTTCCCGAGGGTGGTCACAAGAGACCCAGTACTTC. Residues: CASSSRGWSQETQYF.

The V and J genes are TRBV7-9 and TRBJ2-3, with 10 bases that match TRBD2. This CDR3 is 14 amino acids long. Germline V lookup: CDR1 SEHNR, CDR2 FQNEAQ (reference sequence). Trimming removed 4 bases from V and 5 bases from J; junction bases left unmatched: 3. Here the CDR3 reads CASSSSGGIDTQYF. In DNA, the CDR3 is TGTGCCAGCAGCTCTAGCGGGGGCATAGATACGCAGTATTTT.

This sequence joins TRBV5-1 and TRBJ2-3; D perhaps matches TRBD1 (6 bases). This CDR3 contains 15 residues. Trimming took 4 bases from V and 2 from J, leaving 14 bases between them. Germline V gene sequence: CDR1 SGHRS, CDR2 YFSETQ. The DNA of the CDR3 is TGCGCCAGCAGCCAGGGGCTGGGGGACACAGATACGCAGTATTTT. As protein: CASSQGLGDTDTQYF.

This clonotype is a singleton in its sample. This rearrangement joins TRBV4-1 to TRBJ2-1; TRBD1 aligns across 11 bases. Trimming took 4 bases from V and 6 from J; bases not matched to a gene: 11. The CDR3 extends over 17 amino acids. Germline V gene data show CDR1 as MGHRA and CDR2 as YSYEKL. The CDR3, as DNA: TGCGCCAGCAGCCCCCACACCGGACAGGGGGCCCGCAATGAGCAGTTCTTC. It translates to CASSPHTGQGARNEQFF.

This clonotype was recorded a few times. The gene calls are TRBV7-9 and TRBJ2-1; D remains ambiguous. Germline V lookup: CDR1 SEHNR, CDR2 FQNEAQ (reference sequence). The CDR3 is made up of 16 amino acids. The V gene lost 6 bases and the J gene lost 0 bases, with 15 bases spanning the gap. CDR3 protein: CASRDGVGSSYNEQFF. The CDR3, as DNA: TGTGCCAGCAGGGACGGAGTGGGATCCTCCTACAATGAGCAGTTCTTC.

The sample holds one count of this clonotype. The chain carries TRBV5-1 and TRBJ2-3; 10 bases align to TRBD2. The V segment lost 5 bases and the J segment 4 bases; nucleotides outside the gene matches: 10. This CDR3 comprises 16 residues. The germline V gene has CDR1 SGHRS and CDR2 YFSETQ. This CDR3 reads CASSTAGTSAADTQYF. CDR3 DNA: TGCGCCAGCAGTACAGCCGGGACTAGCGCGGCAGATACGCAGTATTTT.

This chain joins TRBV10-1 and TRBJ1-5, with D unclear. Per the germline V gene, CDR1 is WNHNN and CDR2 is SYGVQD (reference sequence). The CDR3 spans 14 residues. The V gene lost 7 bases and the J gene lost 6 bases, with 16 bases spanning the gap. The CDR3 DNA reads TGCGCCAGCAATAAGAGGGATGACGGTCAGCCCCAGCATTTT. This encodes CASNKRDDGQPQHF.

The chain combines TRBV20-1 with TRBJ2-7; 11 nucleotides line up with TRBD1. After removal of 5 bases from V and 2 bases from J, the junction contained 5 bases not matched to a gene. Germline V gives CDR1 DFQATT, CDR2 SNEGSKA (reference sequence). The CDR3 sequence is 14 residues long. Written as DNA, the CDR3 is TGCAGTGCTCGGACAGGGGGCGCCCCCTACGAGCAGTACTTC. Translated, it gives CSARTGGAPYEQYF.